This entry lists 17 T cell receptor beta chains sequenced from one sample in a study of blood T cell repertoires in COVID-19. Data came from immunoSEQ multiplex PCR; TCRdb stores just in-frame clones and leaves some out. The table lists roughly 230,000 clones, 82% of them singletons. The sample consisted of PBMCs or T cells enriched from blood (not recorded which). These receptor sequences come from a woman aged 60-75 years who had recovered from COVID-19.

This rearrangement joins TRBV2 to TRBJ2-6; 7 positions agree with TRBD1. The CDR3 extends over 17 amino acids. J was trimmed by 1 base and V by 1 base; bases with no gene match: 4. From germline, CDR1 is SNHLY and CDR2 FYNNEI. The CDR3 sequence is CASSEDRGTSGANVLTF. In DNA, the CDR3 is TGTGCCAGCAGTGAAGACAGGGGTACGTCTGGGGCCAACGTCCTGACTTTC.

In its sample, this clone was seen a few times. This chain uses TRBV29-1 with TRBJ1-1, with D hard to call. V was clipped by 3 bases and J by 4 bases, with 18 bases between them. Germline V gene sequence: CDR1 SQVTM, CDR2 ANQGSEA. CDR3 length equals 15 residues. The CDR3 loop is CSVDPIESGSTEAFF. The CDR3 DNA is TGCAGCGTTGACCCCATAGAGAGCGGGAGCACTGAAGCTTTCTTT.

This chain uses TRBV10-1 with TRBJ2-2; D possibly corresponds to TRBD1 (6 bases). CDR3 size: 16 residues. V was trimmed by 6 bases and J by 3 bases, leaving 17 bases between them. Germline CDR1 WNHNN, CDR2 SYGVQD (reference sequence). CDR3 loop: CASSALWGLDTGELFF. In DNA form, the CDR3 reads TGCGCCAGCAGCGCCCTATGGGGGCTAGACACCGGGGAGCTGTTTTTT.

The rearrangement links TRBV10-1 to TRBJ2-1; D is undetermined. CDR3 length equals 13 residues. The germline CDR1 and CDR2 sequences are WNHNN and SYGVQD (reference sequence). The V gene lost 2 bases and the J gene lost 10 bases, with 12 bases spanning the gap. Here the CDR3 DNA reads TGCGCCAGCAGTGAGGAACCGAACCGGGAGCAGTTCTTC. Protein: CASSEEPNREQFF.

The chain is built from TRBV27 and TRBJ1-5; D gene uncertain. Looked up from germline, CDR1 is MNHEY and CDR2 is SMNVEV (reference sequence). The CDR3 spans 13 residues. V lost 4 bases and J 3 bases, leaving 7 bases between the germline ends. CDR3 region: CASSSRYNQPQHF. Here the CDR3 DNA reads TGTGCCAGCAGTTCCAGATACAATCAGCCCCAGCATTTT.

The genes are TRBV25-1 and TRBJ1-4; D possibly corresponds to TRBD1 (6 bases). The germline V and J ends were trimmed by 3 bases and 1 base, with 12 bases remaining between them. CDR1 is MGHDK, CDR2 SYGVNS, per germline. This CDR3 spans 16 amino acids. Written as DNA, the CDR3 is TGTGCCAGCAGTGAGTCGACAGGCAGAACTAATGAAAAACTGTTTTTT. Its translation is CASSESTGRTNEKLFF.

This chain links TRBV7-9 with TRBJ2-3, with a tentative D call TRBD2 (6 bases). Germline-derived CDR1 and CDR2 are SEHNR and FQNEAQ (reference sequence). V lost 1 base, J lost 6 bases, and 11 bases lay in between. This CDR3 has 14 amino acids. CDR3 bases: TGTGCCAGCAGCTTAGACGGGAGTGGTGATACGCAGTATTTT. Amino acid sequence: CASSLDGSGDTQYF.

For the CDR3, the DNA is TGTGCCATCAGTGTGACTAGCGGGGGGATAACGAACACCGGGGAGCTGTTTTTT. As protein: CAISVTSGGITNTGELFF. The chain uses TRBV10-3 and TRBJ2-2; TRBD2 aligns across 13 bases. The V gene's germline CDR1 is ENHRY and CDR2 SYGVKD. This CDR3 comprises 18 residues. Unmatched junction bases numbered 5, after V lost 4 bases and J lost 0 bases.

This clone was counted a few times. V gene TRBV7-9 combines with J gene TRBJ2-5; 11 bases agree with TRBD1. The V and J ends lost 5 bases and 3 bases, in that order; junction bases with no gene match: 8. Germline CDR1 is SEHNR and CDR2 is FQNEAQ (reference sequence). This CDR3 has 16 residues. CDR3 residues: CASSPWGDRGKETQYF. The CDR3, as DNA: TGTGCCAGCAGCCCATGGGGGGACAGGGGGAAAGAGACCCAGTACTTC.

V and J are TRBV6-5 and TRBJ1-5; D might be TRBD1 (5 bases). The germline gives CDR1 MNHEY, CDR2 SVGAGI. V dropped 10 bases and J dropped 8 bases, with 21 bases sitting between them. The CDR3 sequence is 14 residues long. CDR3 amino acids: CATGPQGLREPQHF. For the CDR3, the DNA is TGTGCCACAGGTCCCCAGGGCCTTAGGGAGCCCCAGCATTTT.

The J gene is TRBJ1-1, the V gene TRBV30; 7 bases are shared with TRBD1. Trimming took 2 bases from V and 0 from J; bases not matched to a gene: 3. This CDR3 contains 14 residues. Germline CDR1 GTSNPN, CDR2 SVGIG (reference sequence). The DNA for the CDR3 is TGTGCCTGGAGTTCCGGGACAGTGAACACTGAAGCTTTCTTT. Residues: CAWSSGTVNTEAFF.

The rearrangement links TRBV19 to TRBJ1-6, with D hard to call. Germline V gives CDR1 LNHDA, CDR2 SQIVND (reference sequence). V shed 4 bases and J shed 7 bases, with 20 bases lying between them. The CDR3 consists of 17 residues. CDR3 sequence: CASSTLGRRLSNSPLHF. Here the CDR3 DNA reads TGTGCCAGTAGTACCCTCGGCAGGCGCCTTTCCAATTCACCCCTCCACTTT. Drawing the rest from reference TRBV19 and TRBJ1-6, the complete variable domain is DGGITQSPKYLFRKEGQNVTLSCEQNLNHDAMYWYRQDPGQGLRLIYYSQIVNDFQKGDIAEGYSVSREKKESFPLTVTSAQKNPTAFYLCASSTLGRRLSNSPLHFGNGTRLTVT.

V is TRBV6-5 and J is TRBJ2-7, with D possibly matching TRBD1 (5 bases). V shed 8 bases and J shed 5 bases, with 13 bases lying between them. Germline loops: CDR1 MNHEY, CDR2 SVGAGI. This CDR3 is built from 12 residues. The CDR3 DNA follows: TGTGCCAGCCACTCCAGGGTCGACGAGCAGTACTTC. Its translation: CASHSRVDEQYF.

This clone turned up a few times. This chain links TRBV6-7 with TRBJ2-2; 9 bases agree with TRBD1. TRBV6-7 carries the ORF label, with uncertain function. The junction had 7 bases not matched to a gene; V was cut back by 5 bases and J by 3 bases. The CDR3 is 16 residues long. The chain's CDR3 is CASSLFRTGDTGELFF. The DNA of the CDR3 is TGTGCCAGCAGTCTATTTAGGACAGGGGACACCGGGGAGCTGTTTTTT.

The CDR3 sequence: CASSLQEGLGNTIYF. CDR3 bases: TGTGCCAGCAGCCTCCAGGAGGGGCTTGGAAACACCATATATTTT. This sequence joins TRBV7-6 and TRBJ1-3; D may be TRBD1 (5 bases). CDR3 length: 15 residues. Germline-derived CDR1 and CDR2 are SGHVS and FNYEAQ. Trimming removed 5 bases at V and 3 bases at J, with 14 bases between.

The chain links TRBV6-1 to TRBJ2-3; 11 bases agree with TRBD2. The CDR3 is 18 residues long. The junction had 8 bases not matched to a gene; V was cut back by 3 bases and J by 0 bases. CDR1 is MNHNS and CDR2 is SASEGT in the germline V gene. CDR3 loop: CASSEYFGLAGSTDTQYF. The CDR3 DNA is TGTGCCAGCAGTGAGTACTTCGGACTAGCGGGCAGCACAGATACGCAGTATTTT.

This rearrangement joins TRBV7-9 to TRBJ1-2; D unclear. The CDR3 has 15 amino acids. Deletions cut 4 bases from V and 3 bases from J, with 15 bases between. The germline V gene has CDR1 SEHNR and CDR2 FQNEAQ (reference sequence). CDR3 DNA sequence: TGTGCCAGCAGCTATCGGGGTACACACGACTATGGCTACACCTTC. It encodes CASSYRGTHDYGYTF.